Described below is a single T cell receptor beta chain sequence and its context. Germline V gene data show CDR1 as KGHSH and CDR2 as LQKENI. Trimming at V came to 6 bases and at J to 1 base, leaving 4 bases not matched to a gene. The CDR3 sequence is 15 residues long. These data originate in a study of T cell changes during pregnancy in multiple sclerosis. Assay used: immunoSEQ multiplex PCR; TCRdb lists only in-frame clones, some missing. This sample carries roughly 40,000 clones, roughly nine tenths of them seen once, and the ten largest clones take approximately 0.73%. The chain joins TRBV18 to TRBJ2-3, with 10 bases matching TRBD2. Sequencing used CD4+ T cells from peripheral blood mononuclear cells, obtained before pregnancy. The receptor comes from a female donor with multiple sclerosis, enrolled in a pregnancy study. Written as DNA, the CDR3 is TGTGCCAGCTCCCCCGGACTAGCGGGCACAGATACGCAGTATTTT. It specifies CASSPGLAGTDTQYF.